This T cell receptor (beta chain) was observed in a study of T-cell reconstitution after alpha-beta-depleted transplantation in children (dated by TCRdb to between 2015 and 2016). About the full investigation: T-cell immune reconstitution after TCRalphabeta/CD19-depleted allogeneic hematopoietic cell transplantation in children was quantitatively tracked in the study by means of TCR repertoire profiling.

Between the V and J ends, shortened by 8 bases and 3 bases respectively, the junction contains 14 bases. The CDR3, cysteine through phenylalanine, is 13 amino acids long. Only the CDR3 region is kept as DNA, spanning 39 bases read in frame from base 1. This clonotype was seen a handful of times. Its antigen is currently not known. No base quality values were provided; no much bigger clone lies one nucleotide off. Library preparation was by PCR. The data were produced on an Illumina HiSeq 2500. TCR library preparation used molecular barcoding, with unique molecular identifiers applied to normalize quantification of the TCRbeta repertoire. The raw public reads went through TCRdb reprocessing: fastp at Q25, MiXCR clone calling, in-frame beta chains kept. Rows with a matching CDR3 protein are joined into one entry that keeps the most common DNA and genes. Recorded for this sample are more than 150,000 distinct CDR3 sequences; roughly 6.8% of them occurred a single time. Clones ranked in the top ten supply 3% of the sample.

In this chain, TRBV12-3 or TRBV12-4 is recombined with TRBJ2-7; the D segment may tentatively be TRBD1 or TRBD2, each giving 6 matched bases. This TCR was recovered from a human donor who donated a stem cell graft to a child with Wiskott-Aldrich syndrome. Material: PBMCs from the stem cell graft donor, obtained from the stem cell graft. The nucleotide sequence is given as TGTGCCAGCCGAGGGGGGTTCTTCTACGAGCAGTACTTC. Translation gives CASRGGFFYEQYF.